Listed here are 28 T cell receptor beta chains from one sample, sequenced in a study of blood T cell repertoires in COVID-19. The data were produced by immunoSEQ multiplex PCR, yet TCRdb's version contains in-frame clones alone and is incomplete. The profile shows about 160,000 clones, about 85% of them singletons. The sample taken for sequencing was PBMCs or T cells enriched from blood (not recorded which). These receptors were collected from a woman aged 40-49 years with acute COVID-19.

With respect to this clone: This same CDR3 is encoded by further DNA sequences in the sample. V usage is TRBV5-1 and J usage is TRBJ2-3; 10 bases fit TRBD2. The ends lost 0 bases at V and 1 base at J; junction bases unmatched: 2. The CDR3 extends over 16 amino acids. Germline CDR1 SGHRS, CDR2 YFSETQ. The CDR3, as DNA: TGCGCCAGCAGCTTGGCCGGGACTAGCGGCACAGATACGCAGTATTTT. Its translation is CASSLAGTSGTDTQYF.

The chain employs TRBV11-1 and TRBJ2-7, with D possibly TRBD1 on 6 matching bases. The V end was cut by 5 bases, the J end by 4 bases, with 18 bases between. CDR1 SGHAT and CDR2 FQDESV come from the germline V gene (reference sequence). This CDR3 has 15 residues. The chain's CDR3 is CASSPQQGGEYEQYF. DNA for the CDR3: TGTGCCAGCAGCCCACAACAGGGTGGGGAATACGAGCAGTACTTC.

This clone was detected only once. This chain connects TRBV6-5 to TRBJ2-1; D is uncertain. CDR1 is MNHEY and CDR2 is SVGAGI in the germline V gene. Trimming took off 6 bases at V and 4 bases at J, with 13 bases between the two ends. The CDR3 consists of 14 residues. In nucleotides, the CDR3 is TGTGCCAGCAGGAGTAGCAAAAGTTACAATGAGCAGTTCTTC. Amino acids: CASRSSKSYNEQFF.

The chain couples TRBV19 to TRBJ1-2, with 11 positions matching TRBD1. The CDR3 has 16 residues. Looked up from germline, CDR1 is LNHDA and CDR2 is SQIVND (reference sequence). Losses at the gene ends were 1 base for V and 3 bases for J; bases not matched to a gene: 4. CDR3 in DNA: TGTGCCAGTAGTATAGTGGGACAGGGGGTCTACTATGGCTACACCTTC. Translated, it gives CASSIVGQGVYYGYTF. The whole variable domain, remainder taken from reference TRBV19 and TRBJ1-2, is DGGITQSPKYLFRKEGQNVTLSCEQNLNHDAMYWYRQDPGQGLRLIYYSQIVNDFQKGDIAEGYSVSREKKESFPLTVTSAQKNPTAFYLCASSIVGQGVYYGYTFGSGTRLTVV.

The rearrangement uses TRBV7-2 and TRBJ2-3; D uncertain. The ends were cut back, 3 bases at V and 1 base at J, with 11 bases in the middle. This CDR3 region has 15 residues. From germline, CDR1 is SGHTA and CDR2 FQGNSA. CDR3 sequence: CASSFPPAGTDTQYF. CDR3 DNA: TGTGCCAGCAGCTTCCCTCCCGCGGGCACAGATACGCAGTATTTT.

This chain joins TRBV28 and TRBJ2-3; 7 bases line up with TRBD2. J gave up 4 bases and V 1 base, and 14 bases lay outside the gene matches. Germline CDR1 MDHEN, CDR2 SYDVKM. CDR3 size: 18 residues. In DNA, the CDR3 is TGTGCCAGCAGTTTATTTTTTCCGGGAGGCAGGGAGGCAGATACGCAGTATTTT. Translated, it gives CASSLFFPGGREADTQYF.

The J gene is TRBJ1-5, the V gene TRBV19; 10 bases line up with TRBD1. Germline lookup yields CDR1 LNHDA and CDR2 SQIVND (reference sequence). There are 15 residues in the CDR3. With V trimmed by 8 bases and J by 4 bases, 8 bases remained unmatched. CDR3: CASHQTGGANQPQHF. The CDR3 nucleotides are TGTGCCAGTCACCAGACAGGGGGCGCAAATCAGCCCCAGCATTTT. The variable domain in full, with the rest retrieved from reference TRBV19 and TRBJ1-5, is DGGITQSPKYLFRKEGQNVTLSCEQNLNHDAMYWYRQDPGQGLRLIYYSQIVNDFQKGDIAEGYSVSREKKESFPLTVTSAQKNPTAFYLCASHQTGGANQPQHFGDGTRLSIL.

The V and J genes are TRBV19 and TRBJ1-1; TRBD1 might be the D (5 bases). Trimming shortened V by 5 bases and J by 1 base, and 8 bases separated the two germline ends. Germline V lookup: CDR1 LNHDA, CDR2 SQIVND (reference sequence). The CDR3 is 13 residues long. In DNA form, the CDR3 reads TGTGCCAGTAGTCCACAGGAGAACACTGAAGCTTTCTTT. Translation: CASSPQENTEAFF.

The CDR3 DNA reads TGCGCCAGCAGCTTGAATCCGGGGACAGGACTAAACACTGAAGCTTTCTTT. Its translation is CASSLNPGTGLNTEAFF. The chain has TRBV5-1 and TRBJ1-1; 8 bases map to TRBD1. CDR1 and CDR2 from the germline V gene are SGHRS and YFSETQ. The CDR3 consists of 17 residues. V shed 1 base and J 2 bases; nucleotides not matched to a gene: 10.

CDR3 coding DNA: TGTGCCAGTAGTTACCTCCGCCCGGACAGGGTAGACACCGGGGAGCTGTTTTTT. This codes for CASSYLRPDRVDTGELFF. The chain joins TRBV19 to TRBJ2-2; 8 bases agree with TRBD1. CDR1 LNHDA and CDR2 SQIVND come from the germline V gene (reference sequence). The CDR3 is 18 residues long. Germline trimming cut 5 bases from V and 3 bases from J; bases unmatched to any gene: 14.

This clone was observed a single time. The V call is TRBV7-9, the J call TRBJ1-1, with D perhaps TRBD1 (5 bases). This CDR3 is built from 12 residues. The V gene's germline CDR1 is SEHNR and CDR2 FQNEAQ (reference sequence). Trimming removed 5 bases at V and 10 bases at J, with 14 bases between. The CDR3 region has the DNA TGTGCCAGCAGCCCCTGGGGCGGGAGAGCTTTCTTT. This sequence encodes CASSPWGGRAFF. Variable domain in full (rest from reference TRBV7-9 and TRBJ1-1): DTGVSQNPRHKITKRGQNVTFRCDPISEHNRLYWYRQTLGQGPEFLTYFQNEAQLEKSRLLSDRFSAERPKGSFSTLEIQRTEQGDSAMYLCASSPWGGRAFFGQGTRLTVV.

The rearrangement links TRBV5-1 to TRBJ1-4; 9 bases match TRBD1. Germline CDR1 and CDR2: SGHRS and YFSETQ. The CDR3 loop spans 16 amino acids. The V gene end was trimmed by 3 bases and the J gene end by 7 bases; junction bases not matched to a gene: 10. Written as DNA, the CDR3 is TGCGCCAGCAGCTGGGAGACTCCGGGACAGGGTGAAAAACTGTTTTTT. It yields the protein CASSWETPGQGEKLFF.

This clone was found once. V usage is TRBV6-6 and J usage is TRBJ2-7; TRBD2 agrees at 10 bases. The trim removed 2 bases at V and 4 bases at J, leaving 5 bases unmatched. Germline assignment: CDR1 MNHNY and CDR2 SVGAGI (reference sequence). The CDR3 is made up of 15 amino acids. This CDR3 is CASSYSGRDTYEQYV. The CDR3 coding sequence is TGTGCCAGCAGTTACAGCGGGAGGGATACTTACGAGCAGTACGTC.

The CDR3: CASSIRSSERQFF. DNA for the CDR3: TGTGCCAGTAGTATAAGGTCTAGCGAAAGGCAGTTCTTC. The chain couples TRBV19 to TRBJ2-1, with a tentative D call TRBD2 (6 bases). Germline-derived CDR1 and CDR2 are LNHDA and SQIVND (reference sequence). V dropped 2 bases and J dropped 12 bases, with 14 bases sitting between them. The CDR3 contains 13 residues.

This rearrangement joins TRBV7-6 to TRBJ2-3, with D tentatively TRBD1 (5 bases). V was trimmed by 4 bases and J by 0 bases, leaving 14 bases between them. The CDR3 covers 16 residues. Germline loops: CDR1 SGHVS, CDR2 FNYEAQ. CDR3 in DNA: TGTGCCAGCAGCTCACTTCCAGGGTCTAGCACAGATACGCAGTATTTT. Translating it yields CASSSLPGSSTDTQYF.

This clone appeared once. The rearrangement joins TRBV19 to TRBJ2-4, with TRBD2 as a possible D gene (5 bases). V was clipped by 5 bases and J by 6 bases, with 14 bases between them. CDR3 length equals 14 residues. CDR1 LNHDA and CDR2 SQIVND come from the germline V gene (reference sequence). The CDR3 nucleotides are TGTGCCAGTAGTGATTCTGTAAGCGGAAACATTCAGTACTTC. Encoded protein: CASSDSVSGNIQYF.

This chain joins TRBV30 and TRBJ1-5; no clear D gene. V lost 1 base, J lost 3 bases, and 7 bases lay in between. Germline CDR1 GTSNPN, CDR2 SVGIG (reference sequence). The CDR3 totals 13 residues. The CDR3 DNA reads TGTGCCTGGAGTGGAGGGCACAATCAGCCCCAGCATTTT. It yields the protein CAWSGGHNQPQHF.

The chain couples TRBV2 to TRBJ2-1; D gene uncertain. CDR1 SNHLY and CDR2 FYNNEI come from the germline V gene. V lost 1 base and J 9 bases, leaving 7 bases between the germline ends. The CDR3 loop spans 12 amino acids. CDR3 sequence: CASSEGRLEQFF. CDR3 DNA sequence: TGTGCCAGCAGTGAAGGGCGGCTTGAGCAGTTCTTC.

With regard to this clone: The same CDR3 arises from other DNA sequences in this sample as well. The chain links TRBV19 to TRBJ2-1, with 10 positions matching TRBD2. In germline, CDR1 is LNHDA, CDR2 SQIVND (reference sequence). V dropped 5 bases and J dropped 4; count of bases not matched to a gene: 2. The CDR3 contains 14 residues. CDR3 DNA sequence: TGTGCCAGTAGTTGGACTAGCGGATACAATGAGCAGTTCTTC. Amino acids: CASSWTSGYNEQFF. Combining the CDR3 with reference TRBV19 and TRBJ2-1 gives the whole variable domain DGGITQSPKYLFRKEGQNVTLSCEQNLNHDAMYWYRQDPGQGLRLIYYSQIVNDFQKGDIAEGYSVSREKKESFPLTVTSAQKNPTAFYLCASSWTSGYNEQFFGPGTRLTVL.

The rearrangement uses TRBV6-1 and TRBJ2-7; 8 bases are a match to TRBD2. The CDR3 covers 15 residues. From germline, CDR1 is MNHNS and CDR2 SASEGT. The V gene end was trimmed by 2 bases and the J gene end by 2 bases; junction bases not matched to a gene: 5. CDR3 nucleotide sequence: TGTGCCAGCAGTGAACCCGGACTAGCTACCTACGAGCAGTACTTC. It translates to CASSEPGLATYEQYF.

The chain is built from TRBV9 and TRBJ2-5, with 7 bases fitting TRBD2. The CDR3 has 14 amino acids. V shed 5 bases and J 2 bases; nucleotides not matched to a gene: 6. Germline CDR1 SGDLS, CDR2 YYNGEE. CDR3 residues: CASSISGFQETQYF. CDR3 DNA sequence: TGTGCCAGCAGTATTAGCGGGTTTCAAGAGACCCAGTACTTC.

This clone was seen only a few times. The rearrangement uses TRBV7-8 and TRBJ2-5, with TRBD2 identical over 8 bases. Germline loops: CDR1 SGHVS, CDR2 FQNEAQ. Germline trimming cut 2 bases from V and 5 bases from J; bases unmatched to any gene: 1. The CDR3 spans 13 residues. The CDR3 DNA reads TGTGCCAGCAGCTTAATAGCGGGGGAGACCCAGTACTTC. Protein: CASSLIAGETQYF.

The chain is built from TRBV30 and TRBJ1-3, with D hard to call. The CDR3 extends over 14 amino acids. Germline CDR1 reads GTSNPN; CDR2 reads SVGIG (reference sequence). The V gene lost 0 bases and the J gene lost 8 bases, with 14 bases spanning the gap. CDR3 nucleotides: TGTGCCTGGAGTGTAACGGGAGACGCGGACACCATATATTTT. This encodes CAWSVTGDADTIYF.

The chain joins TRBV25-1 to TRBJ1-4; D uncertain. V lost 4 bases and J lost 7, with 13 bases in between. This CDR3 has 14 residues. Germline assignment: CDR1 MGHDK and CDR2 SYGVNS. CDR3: CASSVAGSSEKLFF. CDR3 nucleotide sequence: TGTGCCAGCAGTGTGGCCGGGTCGAGTGAAAAACTGTTTTTT.

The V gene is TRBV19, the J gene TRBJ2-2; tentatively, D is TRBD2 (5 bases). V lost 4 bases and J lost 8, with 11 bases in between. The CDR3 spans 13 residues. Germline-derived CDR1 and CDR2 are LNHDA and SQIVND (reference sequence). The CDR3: CASSRAAGGELFF. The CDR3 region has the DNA TGTGCCAGTAGTAGAGCCGCGGGTGGGGAGCTGTTTTTT. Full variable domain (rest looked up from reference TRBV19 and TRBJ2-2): DGGITQSPKYLFRKEGQNVTLSCEQNLNHDAMYWYRQDPGQGLRLIYYSQIVNDFQKGDIAEGYSVSREKKESFPLTVTSAQKNPTAFYLCASSRAAGGELFFGEGSRLTVL.

CDR3 protein: CASQNRGNYGYTF. The CDR3 coding sequence is TGTGCCAGCCAGAACAGGGGAAACTATGGCTACACCTTC. This chain uses TRBV19 with TRBJ1-2, with 7 bases aligning to TRBD1. There are 13 residues in the CDR3. Trimming cost V 9 bases and J 2 bases; bases outside gene matches: 6. Germline assignment: CDR1 LNHDA and CDR2 SQIVND (reference sequence).

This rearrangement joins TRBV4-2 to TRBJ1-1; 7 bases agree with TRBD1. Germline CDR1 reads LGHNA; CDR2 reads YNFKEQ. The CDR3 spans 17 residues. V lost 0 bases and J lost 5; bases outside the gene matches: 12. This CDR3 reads CASSQDGNRGGVTEAFF. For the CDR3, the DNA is TGTGCCAGCAGCCAAGATGGCAACAGGGGAGGTGTGACTGAAGCTTTCTTT.

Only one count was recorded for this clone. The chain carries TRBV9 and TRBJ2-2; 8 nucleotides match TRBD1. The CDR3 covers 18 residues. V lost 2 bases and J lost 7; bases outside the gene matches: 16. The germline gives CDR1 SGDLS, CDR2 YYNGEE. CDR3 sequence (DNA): TGTGCCAGCAGCGTTCAAGTAATCCGACAGGGGAAAAACGGGGAGCTGTTTTTT. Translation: CASSVQVIRQGKNGELFF. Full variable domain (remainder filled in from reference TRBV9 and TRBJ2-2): DSGVTQTPKHLITATGQRVTLRCSPRSGDLSVYWYQQSLDQGLQFLIQYYNGEERAKGNILERFSAQQFPDLHSELNLSSLELGDSALYFCASSVQVIRQGKNGELFFGEGSRLTVL.